This T cell receptor (beta chain) was identified during a study of T cell changes during pregnancy in multiple sclerosis. Trimming took off 5 bases at V and 0 bases at J, with 14 bases between the two ends. CDR3 length equals 15 residues. Germline V gene data show CDR1 as MNHNY and CDR2 as SVGAGI (reference sequence). Generated by immunoSEQ multiplex PCR, the TCRdb table keeps only in-frame clones and is missing some. The sample lists more than 80,000 clones, 91% occurring once. V usage is TRBV6-6 and J usage is TRBJ2-7; maybe TRBD2 (6 bases). The starting material was peripheral blood, obtained before pregnancy. This clonotype was sampled from a female donor with multiple sclerosis, enrolled in a pregnancy study. For the CDR3, the DNA is TGTGCCAGCAGTCCCGTGGCCGGGAGCTCCTACGAGCAGTACTTC. This gives the protein CASSPVAGSSYEQYF.